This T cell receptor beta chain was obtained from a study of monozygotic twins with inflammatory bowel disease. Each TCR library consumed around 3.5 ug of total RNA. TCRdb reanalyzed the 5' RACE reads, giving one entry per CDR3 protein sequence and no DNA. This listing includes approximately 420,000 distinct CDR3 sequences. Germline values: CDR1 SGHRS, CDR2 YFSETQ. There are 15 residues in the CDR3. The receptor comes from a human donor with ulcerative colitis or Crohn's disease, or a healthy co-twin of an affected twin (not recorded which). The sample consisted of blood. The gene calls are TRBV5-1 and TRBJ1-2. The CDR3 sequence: CASSLGHSTYYGYTF.